This is a list of T cell receptor beta chains from one sample in a study of T-cell reconstitution after alpha-beta-depleted transplantation in children. Each CDR3 protein is one row after TCRdb ran MiXCR on the PCR reads. The sample includes approximately 240,000 distinct CDR3 sequences, 9.7% of them seen just once. The starting material was PBMCs from the stem cell graft donor, obtained from the stem cell graft. The origin of the receptors is a human donor who donated a stem cell graft to a child with SCID. The CDR3 runs from the conserved cysteine through the conserved F or W. A D gene is named only where the DNA matches it firmly. Clone size appears in some rows only: once, few, many, or a class for an expanded clone.

d_call clone_size j_call v_call cdr3_nt cdr3_aa
. many TRBJ1-5 TRBV6-2/TRBV6-3 TGTGCCAGCAGGCCGGGCCACAATCAGCCCCAGCATTTT CASRPGHNQPQHF
. many TRBJ1-1 TRBV28 TGTGCCAGCAGCCTAAACCCACAGGAGGGGCCTGAAGCTTTCTTT CASSLNPQEGPEAFF
. many TRBJ2-5 TRBV9 TGTGCCAGCAGCGTAGCCTTACAGCAGCAAGAGACCCAGTACTTC CASSVALQQQETQYF
. many TRBJ2-3 TRBV4-3 TGCGCCAGCAGCCAAGAATGGGGGACACCTAGCACAGATACGCAGTATTTT CASSQEWGTPSTDTQYF
. many TRBJ2-1 TRBV7-2 TGTGCCAGCAGCGGGGGGCCGTTGCTCGATGAGCAGTTCTTC CASSGGPLLDEQFF
TRBD1 many TRBJ1-6 TRBV20-1 TGCAGTGCTGGACAGGGGCCGAATTCACCCCTCCACTTT CSAGQGPNSPLHF
TRBD1 many TRBJ2-1 TRBV7-9 TGTGCCAGCAGGCACGGACAGGGATACAATGAGCAGTTCTTC CASRHGQGYNEQFF
TRBD2 many TRBJ2-5 TRBV7-8 TGTGCCAGCAGCTGGAGAGCGGGGGGCCCACCACGAGAGACCCAGTACTTC CASSWRAGGPPRETQYF
. many TRBJ2-3 TRBV12-3/TRBV12-4 TGTGCCAGCAGTACCCGGGATACGCAGTATTTT CASSTRDTQYF
. many TRBJ2-1 TRBV15 TGTGCCACCAGCACGGACTCGAGCTCCTACAATGAGCAGTTCTTC CATSTDSSSYNEQFF
. . TRBJ2-5 TRBV3-1 TGTGCCAGCAGCCAAGTTAGACCTGGGCAGGGGTCAGCCACTTCGTACTTC CASSQVRPGQGSATSYF